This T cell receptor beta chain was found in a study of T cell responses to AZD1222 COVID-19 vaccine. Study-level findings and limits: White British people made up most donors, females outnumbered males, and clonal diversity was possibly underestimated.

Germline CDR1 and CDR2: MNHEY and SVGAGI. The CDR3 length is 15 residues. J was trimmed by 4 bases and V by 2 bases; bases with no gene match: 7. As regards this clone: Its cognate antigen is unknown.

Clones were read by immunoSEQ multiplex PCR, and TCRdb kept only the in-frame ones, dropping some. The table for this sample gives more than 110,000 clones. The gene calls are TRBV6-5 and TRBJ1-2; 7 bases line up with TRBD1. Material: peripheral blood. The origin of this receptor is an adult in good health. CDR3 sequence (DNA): TGTGCCAGCAGTTACGGCCGCAGGGGGGGCTATGGCTACACCTTC. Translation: CASSYGRRGGYGYTF.